This paragraph reports one TCR beta chain. This sample stems from a study of blood T cell repertoires in COVID-19. Turning to the study itself: COVID-19 samples collected from the United States, Italy and Spain covered acute and convalescent phases.

Using immunoSEQ multiplex PCR, the repertoire was profiled, and TCRdb retains in-frame clones only, with some absent. Among 230,000 or so clones, more than 65% were seen once, and the ten largest hold roughly 3.1%. Trimming stripped 7 bases from V and 2 bases from J, with 13 bases between. This CDR3 spans 14 amino acids. Germline assignment: CDR1 LNHDA and CDR2 SQIVND (reference sequence). The sequence was obtained from a man between 45 and 60 years old who had recovered from COVID-19. The rearrangement links TRBV19 to TRBJ2-3; D not resolved. Source material: PBMCs or T cells enriched from blood (not recorded which). The CDR3 nucleotides read TGTGCCAGTACCACCGACGGAGCCACAGATACGCAGTATTTT. Its translation: CASTTDGATDTQYF.